The 26 T cell receptor beta chains listed next were all sequenced from one sample in a study of cytomegalovirus exposure and HLA in healthy donors. Vbeta (60) and Jbeta (13) primers were used in the PCR. Sequencing was performed with immunoSEQ multiplex PCR; in TCRdb, only in-frame clones are kept and a portion is missing. Its table records more than 130,000 clones. Sequencing was carried out using PBMCs. The receptor set was obtained from a man aged 35-49 years in good health and CMV-seronegative.

The chain combines TRBV7-2 with TRBJ1-2, with 10 bases fitting TRBD1. The CDR3 runs 14 residues. CDR1 is SGHTA, CDR2 FQGNSA, per germline. The V gene end was trimmed by 3 bases and the J gene end by 2 bases; junction bases not matched to a gene: 0. The CDR3 DNA reads TGTGCCAGCAGCTTGACAGGGGGCAACTATGGCTACACCTTC. Encoded protein: CASSLTGGNYGYTF.

On this clone: Because the CDR3 is missing its conserved closing phenylalanine or tryptophan, this is likely a read error. This sequence joins TRBV6-5 and TRBJ2-7, with 7 bases that match TRBD2. The V and J ends lost 6 bases and 3 bases, in that order; junction bases with no gene match: 8. Germline V CDR1 and CDR2: MNHEY, SVGAGI. This CDR3 comprises 14 residues. The CDR3 nucleotides read TGTGCCAGCAGCTACCGGGACTACTACTACGAGCAGTACTCC. It yields the protein CASSYRDYYYEQYS.

The V gene is TRBV7-9, the J gene TRBJ2-5; 8 positions agree with TRBD1. Germline V gene sequence: CDR1 SEHNR, CDR2 FQNEAQ (reference sequence). V was clipped by 5 bases and J by 1 base; unmatched bases: 6. CDR3 length equals 15 residues. The CDR3 region is CASSQGQAFQETQYF. The DNA of the CDR3 is TGTGCCAGCAGCCAGGGACAGGCGTTCCAAGAGACCCAGTACTTC. Complete variable domain (other parts from reference TRBV7-9 and TRBJ2-5): DTGVSQNPRHKITKRGQNVTFRCDPISEHNRLYWYRQTLGQGPEFLTYFQNEAQLEKSRLLSDRFSAERPKGSFSTLEIQRTEQGDSAMYLCASSQGQAFQETQYFGPGTRLLVL.

The rearrangement uses TRBV11-2 and TRBJ1-4, with D perhaps TRBD1 (6 bases). This CDR3 spans 14 amino acids. The germline V gene encodes CDR1 SGHAT and CDR2 FQNNGV. Trimming cost V 3 bases and J 4 bases, with 9 bases left between them. Here the CDR3 reads CASSLTGLNEKLFF. The CDR3 nucleotides are TGTGCCAGCAGCTTGACAGGCCTTAATGAAAAACTGTTTTTT.

The chain has TRBV5-1 and TRBJ1-6; D is undetermined. The CDR3 is made up of 17 amino acids. V shed 0 bases and J shed 10 bases, with 20 bases lying between them. CDR1 and CDR2 (germline): SGHRS, YFSETQ. CDR3 residues: CASSLGASGVQESPLHF. The CDR3 region has the DNA TGCGCCAGCAGCTTGGGGGCTTCAGGCGTTCAGGAATCACCCCTCCACTTT.

The chain recombines TRBV7-8 with TRBJ2-7; 7 positions match TRBD2. The germline gives CDR1 SGHVS, CDR2 FQNEAQ. The CDR3 is 15 amino acids. With 5 bases clipped from V and 7 bases from J, the junction kept 14 bases outside the gene matches. CDR3 sequence: CASSQQQGGPGEQYF. Written as DNA, the CDR3 is TGTGCCAGCAGCCAGCAGCAGGGAGGGCCGGGGGAGCAGTACTTC.

V and J are TRBV7-6 and TRBJ2-7, with 8 nucleotides matching TRBD2. This CDR3 comprises 14 residues. Germline V CDR1 and CDR2: SGHVS, FNYEAQ. The ends lost 5 bases at V and 4 bases at J; junction bases unmatched: 7. The CDR3 sequence: CASSTGGAGYEQYF. CDR3 nucleotides: TGTGCCAGCAGCACCGGGGGGGCTGGTTACGAGCAGTACTTC. The variable domain in full, completed from reference TRBV7-6 and TRBJ2-7, reads GAGVSQSPRYKVTKRGQDVALRCDPISGHVSLYWYRQALGQGPEFLTYFNYEAQQDKSGLPNDRFSAERPEGSISTLTIQRTEQRDSAMYRCASSTGGAGYEQYFGPGTRLTVT.

For this clone: An end of the junction does not agree with germline; a read error may underlie this. The chain carries TRBV2 and TRBJ2-6; unclear D gene. CDR3 length: 17 residues. CDR1 is SNHLY and CDR2 is FYNNEI in the germline V gene. For the CDR3, the DNA is TGTGCCAGCACTGAATCGGGTCCTCGCTCTGGGGCCAACGTCCTGACTTTC. Residues: CASTESGPRSGANVLTF.

CDR3 residues: CASSPRTLNTEAFF. The DNA for the CDR3 is TGTGCCAGCAGTCCTAGGACACTGAACACTGAAGCTTTCTTT. The rearrangement uses TRBV6-1 and TRBJ1-1; tentatively, D is TRBD1 (5 bases). This CDR3 has 14 residues. Germline V CDR1 and CDR2: MNHNS, SASEGT. Trimming removed 5 bases from V and 0 bases from J, with 10 bases in between.

The chain recombines TRBV19 with TRBJ1-5, with 7 bases lining up with TRBD1. With 2 bases clipped from V and 3 bases from J, the junction kept 4 bases outside the gene matches. CDR3 length: 15 amino acids. In germline, CDR1 is LNHDA, CDR2 SQIVND (reference sequence). The chain's CDR3 is CASSIRDRSNQPQHF. The CDR3 DNA reads TGTGCCAGTAGTATACGGGACAGATCCAATCAGCCCCAGCATTTT.

The genes are TRBV6-1 and TRBJ1-6; unclear D gene. Germline loops: CDR1 MNHNS, CDR2 SASEGT. This CDR3 comprises 15 residues. Trimming pared 3 bases from V and 7 bases from J, leaving 13 bases between. In DNA form, the CDR3 reads TGTGCCAGCAGTGACTTGTCAGGCCAGAATTCACCCCTCCACTTT. Protein sequence: CASSDLSGQNSPLHF.

The chain recombines TRBV5-5 with TRBJ2-3, with 11 bases matching TRBD2. Germline CDR1 reads SGHKS; CDR2 reads YYEKEE (reference sequence). Trimming removed 4 bases from V and 0 bases from J; junction bases left unmatched: 4. The CDR3 is 16 residues long. CDR3 amino acids: CASSTIAGGSTDTQYF. Here the CDR3 DNA reads TGTGCCAGCAGCACCATAGCGGGGGGGAGCACAGATACGCAGTATTTT.

The J gene is TRBJ2-6, the V gene TRBV7-3; D may be TRBD1 (6 bases). This CDR3 has 13 residues. Per germline, CDR1 SGHTA and CDR2 FQGTGA. V gave up 7 bases and J gave up 9 bases, with 13 bases separating them. The CDR3: CASTVPDSNVLTF. CDR3 nucleotides: TGTGCCAGCACCGTCCCGGACAGCAACGTCCTGACTTTC.

V and J are TRBV7-8 and TRBJ2-1, with 12 bases lining up with TRBD2. Germline trimming cut 5 bases from V and 10 bases from J; bases unmatched to any gene: 6. CDR1 SGHVS and CDR2 FQNEAQ come from the germline V gene. This CDR3 spans 14 amino acids. In nucleotides, the CDR3 is TGTGCCAGCAGCCACTGGACTAGCGGGGAGGAGCAGTTCTTC. It specifies CASSHWTSGEEQFF.

The chain is built from TRBV5-5 and TRBJ2-7; 8 nucleotides align to TRBD1. The germline V gene has CDR1 SGHKS and CDR2 YYEKEE (reference sequence). The CDR3 has 15 residues. V was pared by 4 bases and J by 2 bases, with 8 bases of the junction left unmatched. DNA for the CDR3: TGTGCCAGCAGCCTGGAGACAGGGGTGGCCTACGAGCAGTACTTC. Amino acids: CASSLETGVAYEQYF.

The gene calls are TRBV29-1 and TRBJ2-5; a possible D gene is TRBD2 (6 bases). The germline gives CDR1 SQVTM, CDR2 ANQGSEA. CDR3 length: 12 residues. V gave up 2 bases and J gave up 4 bases, with 8 bases separating them. CDR3 sequence: CSVERGGETQYF. CDR3 sequence (DNA): TGCAGCGTTGAACGGGGAGGAGAGACCCAGTACTTC.

V and J are TRBV4-2 and TRBJ2-5, with 11 nucleotides matching TRBD2. The CDR3 consists of 15 residues. The V segment lost 6 bases and the J segment 2 bases; nucleotides outside the gene matches: 5. Germline values: CDR1 LGHNA, CDR2 YNFKEQ. Here the CDR3 DNA reads TGTGCCAGCAGGAGGGGACTAGCGGTTCAAGAGACCCAGTACTTC. It yields the protein CASRRGLAVQETQYF.

The chain carries TRBV5-6 and TRBJ2-1; 9 bases match TRBD1. V lost 0 bases, J lost 6 bases, and 1 base stayed unmatched. Germline CDR1 and CDR2: SGHDT and YYEEEE. CDR3 length equals 14 residues. The CDR3 here is CASSLGDRVNEQFF. The CDR3, as DNA: TGTGCCAGCAGCTTGGGGGACAGGGTCAATGAGCAGTTCTTC.

The gene calls are TRBV19 and TRBJ2-3, with 8 bases that match TRBD2. This CDR3 spans 16 amino acids. Germline lookup yields CDR1 LNHDA and CDR2 SQIVND (reference sequence). V was clipped by 4 bases and J by 2 bases; unmatched bases: 8. As DNA, the CDR3 is TGTGCCAGTAGTACCCCGGGGCGGGGGGCCACAGATACGCAGTATTTT. It encodes CASSTPGRGATDTQYF.

J is TRBJ2-3 and V is TRBV7-3, with a possible D match to TRBD1 (5 bases). Germline CDR1 SGHTA, CDR2 FQGTGA. The ends were cut back, 1 base at V and 5 bases at J, with 10 bases in the middle. The CDR3 totals 14 residues. The CDR3: CASSLRLGEDTQYF. The CDR3 DNA follows: TGTGCCAGCAGCTTAAGGCTAGGGGAAGATACGCAGTATTTT.

The rearrangement joins TRBV6-5 to TRBJ1-3; possible D gene TRBD1, 6 bases. Germline CDR1 reads MNHEY; CDR2 reads SVGAGI. V was pared by 5 bases and J by 0 bases, with 11 bases between. CDR3 length equals 15 residues. The CDR3 spells CASSLRDTSGNTIYF. The CDR3 DNA reads TGTGCCAGCAGTCTCCGGGACACCTCTGGAAACACCATATATTTT.

The J gene is TRBJ2-4, the V gene TRBV19; 8 nucleotides line up with TRBD1. Germline V lookup: CDR1 LNHDA, CDR2 SQIVND (reference sequence). The junction had 11 bases not matched to a gene; V was cut back by 5 bases and J by 5 bases. The CDR3 has 16 amino acids. CDR3 nucleotides: TGTGCCAGTAGTGTACAGTCAGGGGGCGCGGAAAACATTCAGTACTTC. Amino acids: CASSVQSGGAENIQYF.

This chain links TRBV10-3 with TRBJ2-5; 7 positions agree with TRBD2. Per the germline V gene, CDR1 is ENHRY and CDR2 is SYGVKD. Trimming removed 2 bases from V and 5 bases from J; junction bases left unmatched: 14. This CDR3 comprises 17 residues. The CDR3 region is CAISEGGAGGLGETQYF. The CDR3, as DNA: TGTGCCATCAGTGAGGGGGGAGCCGGGGGGTTAGGTGAGACCCAGTACTTC.

This sequence joins TRBV18 and TRBJ1-6; 7 nucleotides match TRBD1. The CDR3 sequence is 18 residues long. The V gene end was trimmed by 2 bases and the J gene end by 5 bases; junction bases not matched to a gene: 12. Germline CDR1 is KGHSH and CDR2 is LQKENI. DNA for the CDR3: TGTGCCAGCTCACCAAATATGATAGGTACAGGGGATAATTCACCCCTCCACTTT. It yields the protein CASSPNMIGTGDNSPLHF. Full variable domain (rest looked up from reference TRBV18 and TRBJ1-6): NAGVMQNPRHLVRRRGQEARLRCSPMKGHSHVYWYRQLPEEGLKFMVYLQKENIIDESGMPKERFSAEFPKEGPSILRIQQVVRGDSAAYFCASSPNMIGTGDNSPLHFGNGTRLTVT.

This clone ranks as medium-sized in terms of frequency. The CDR3: CASSQDQGGVTEAFF. The CDR3 region has the DNA TGTGCCAGCAGCCAAGATCAGGGCGGGGTGACTGAAGCTTTCTTT. This chain connects TRBV4-2 to TRBJ1-1; D might be TRBD1 (5 bases). CDR1 LGHNA and CDR2 YNFKEQ come from the germline V gene. The CDR3 loop spans 15 amino acids. V shed 0 bases and J shed 5 bases, with 13 bases lying between them.

This chain links TRBV12-5 with TRBJ2-3; D might be TRBD1 (5 bases). The CDR3 loop spans 18 amino acids. Germline CDR1 reads LGHNT; CDR2 reads FRNRAP. The V gene lost 0 bases and the J gene lost 0 bases, with 16 bases spanning the gap. The DNA for the CDR3 is TGTGCTAGTGGTTTGGTGGGGCCCGCAGGTCTTAGCACAGATACGCAGTATTTT. It encodes CASGLVGPAGLSTDTQYF.